Below are 24 T cell receptor beta chains sequenced from a single sample in a study of T cells in tuberculosis. Clones were read by immunoSEQ multiplex PCR, and TCRdb kept only the in-frame ones, dropping some. The sample consists of about 50,000 clones, over 90% of them appearing once. The sample's time point: new active TB diagnosis, blood taken before or within 7 days of starting treatment. The sequencing used PBMCs, collected at tuberculosis diagnosis. The source is an adult with tuberculosis.

Here the CDR3 DNA reads TGTGCCAGCAGCTTAGTACAGGGCAACTACGAGCAGTACTTC. This codes for CASSLVQGNYEQYF. V is TRBV7-2 and J is TRBJ2-7, with a weak D call TRBD1 (6 bases). The CDR3 is 14 residues long. V dropped 1 base and J dropped 3 bases, with 10 bases sitting between them. CDR1 is SGHTA and CDR2 is FQGNSA in the germline V gene.

The chain combines TRBV7-8 with TRBJ2-7; 7 bases match TRBD1. With V trimmed by 2 bases and J by 4 bases, 14 bases remained unmatched. The CDR3 is made up of 17 amino acids. The V gene's germline CDR1 is SGHVS and CDR2 FQNEAQ. CDR3 sequence (DNA): TGTGCCAGCAGCTTATTGTCTTTCGGGACAGAAAGTTACGAGCAGTACTTC. The encoded protein is CASSLLSFGTESYEQYF.

V usage is TRBV29-1 and J usage is TRBJ1-2, with a tentative D call TRBD1 (5 bases). Germline CDR1 and CDR2: SQVTM and ANQGSEA. The length of the CDR3 is 13 residues. Between the trimmed V and J ends, which lost 3 bases and 2 bases, there was a span of 10 bases. The CDR3, as DNA: TGCAGCGTTGATGTGGGGCGAAACTATGGCTACACCTTC. This translates into CSVDVGRNYGYTF.

The chain links TRBV5-8 to TRBJ2-3; D is ambiguous. Germline lookup yields CDR1 SGHTS and CDR2 YDEGEE. Trimming pared 4 bases from V and 2 bases from J, leaving 14 bases between. The CDR3 length is 15 residues. CDR3 nucleotides: TGTGCCAGCAGCCAGCGTCCGTCGGACACAGATACGCAGTATTTT. Protein: CASSQRPSDTDTQYF.

The V gene is TRBV10-3, the J gene TRBJ1-1, with 12 bases that match TRBD1. Germline CDR1 and CDR2: ENHRY and SYGVKD. The CDR3 totals 14 residues. Trimming took 10 bases from V and 1 from J; bases not matched to a gene: 4. CDR3 loop: CATGQGAPNTEAFF. The CDR3 DNA sequence: TGTGCCACGGGACAGGGGGCGCCGAACACTGAAGCTTTCTTT.

The count of this clone is one. The CDR3 DNA reads TGTGCCATCAGTGGGAGAGGCTTCTCCTACGAGCAGTACTTC. It specifies CAISGRGFSYEQYF. J is TRBJ2-7 and V is TRBV10-3; D not resolved. V lost 4 bases to trimming and J lost 0 bases, with 10 bases between them. Germline CDR1 is ENHRY and CDR2 is SYGVKD. The CDR3 runs to 14 residues.

The rearrangement links TRBV21-1 to TRBJ2-7; TRBD2 is the table's D call and was not checked against the DNA. TRBV21-1 is deemed a pseudogene. The CDR3 spans 14 residues. CDR3 amino acids: CASRMTRRGYEQYF. CDR3 nucleotides: TGTGCCAGTAGAATGACAAGACGGGGCTACGAGCAGTACTTC.

The chain carries TRBV30 and TRBJ1-5, with D perhaps matching TRBD1 (5 bases). V lost 0 bases and J lost 6, with 15 bases in between. The CDR3 runs to 15 residues. The germline CDR1 and CDR2 sequences are GTSNPN and SVGIG (reference sequence). DNA of the CDR3: TGTGCCTGGAGTGTACAAGGGGCGGCTAGTCAGCCCCAGCATTTT. This encodes CAWSVQGAASQPQHF.

This chain uses TRBV5-1 with TRBJ1-4, with D possibly TRBD1 on 6 matching bases. This CDR3 comprises 13 residues. Germline CDR1 is SGHRS and CDR2 is YFSETQ. V was cut by 5 bases and J by 6 bases, with 11 bases left in between. The CDR3 region is CASSIRGYEKLFF. The DNA for the CDR3 is TGCGCCAGCAGTATAAGGGGGTATGAAAAACTGTTTTTT.

The chain combines TRBV29-1 with TRBJ1-2, with D possibly TRBD1 on 6 matching bases. The CDR3 covers 13 residues. V lost 3 bases and J lost 5, with 13 bases in between. The germline V gene encodes CDR1 SQVTM and CDR2 ANQGSEA. The CDR3 DNA sequence: TGCAGCGTTGAGGGGGCAGGGGAATATGGCTACACCTTC. Translation gives CSVEGAGEYGYTF.

The rearrangement joins TRBV18 to TRBJ2-7; D may be TRBD1 (6 bases). Germline V gene lookup returns CDR1 KGHSH and CDR2 LQKENI. V lost 6 bases to trimming and J lost 6 bases, with 9 bases between them. The CDR3 covers 11 residues. The CDR3 sequence: CASSTGIEQYF. The CDR3 DNA follows: TGTGCCAGCTCTACAGGGATCGAGCAGTACTTC.

This chain connects TRBV9 to TRBJ1-3, with D unclear. The CDR3 extends over 16 amino acids. Trimming took off 0 bases at V and 0 bases at J, with 10 bases between the two ends. CDR1 and CDR2 from the germline V gene are SGDLS and YYNGEE. CDR3 in amino acids: CASSVGQRDSGNTIYF. Here the CDR3 DNA reads TGTGCCAGCAGCGTAGGTCAGAGGGACTCTGGAAACACCATATATTTT.

J is TRBJ2-2 and V is TRBV2; D remains ambiguous. The CDR3 consists of 16 residues. Germline values: CDR1 SNHLY, CDR2 FYNNEI. The V end lost 0 bases, the J end lost 2 bases, and 10 bases lay between the germline ends. The CDR3 loop is CASSEALGRNTGELFF. In DNA form, the CDR3 reads TGTGCCAGCAGTGAAGCCTTGGGCAGAAACACCGGGGAGCTGTTTTTT.

The chain recombines TRBV2 with TRBJ2-5; TRBD2 is a possible D gene (6 bases). The CDR3 consists of 14 residues. Germline CDR1 and CDR2: SNHLY and FYNNEI. The V end was cut by 8 bases, the J end by 5 bases, with 18 bases between. CDR3 sequence reads: CASLSRGSWETQYF. The CDR3 DNA follows: TGTGCCAGCCTGTCACGGGGGTCCTGGGAGACCCAGTACTTC.

This clone has only one observation. The V and J genes are TRBV4-1 and TRBJ2-3; the D gene is possibly TRBD2 (6 bases). This CDR3 region has 13 residues. V was shortened by 8 bases and J by 5 bases, with 14 bases between the two germline ends. Germline V gene lookup returns CDR1 MGHRA and CDR2 YSYEKL. Here the CDR3 DNA reads TGCGCCAGCCGACGGGAGATGAGAGATACGCAGTATTTT. Protein: CASRREMRDTQYF.

This chain connects TRBV2 to TRBJ2-1; 13 bases are shared with TRBD2. The V segment lost 6 bases and the J segment 9 bases; nucleotides outside the gene matches: 14. The germline gives CDR1 SNHLY, CDR2 FYNNEI. The length of the CDR3 is 17 residues. CDR3 DNA sequence: TGTGCCAGCAGCCCGGGACTAGCGGGAACGGTTTTACGTGAGCAGTTCTTC. Protein sequence: CASSPGLAGTVLREQFF.

V gene TRBV2 combines with J gene TRBJ2-1; no definite D call. The CDR3 spans 16 residues. The V gene lost 8 bases and the J gene lost 6 bases, with 23 bases spanning the gap. Germline V lookup: CDR1 SNHLY, CDR2 FYNNEI. CDR3 sequence: CASRPRQRTWLNEQFF. The CDR3 coding sequence is TGTGCCAGCCGTCCGCGTCAGCGTACTTGGCTCAATGAGCAGTTCTTC.

This rearrangement joins TRBV7-2 to TRBJ1-5; 7 nucleotides agree with TRBD1. The V gene end was trimmed by 5 bases and the J gene end by 5 bases; junction bases not matched to a gene: 6. The CDR3 extends over 14 amino acids. Germline values: CDR1 SGHTA, CDR2 FQGNSA. The CDR3 loop reads CASSPRGGHQPQHF. CDR3 coding DNA: TGTGCCAGCAGCCCCCGAGGGGGCCATCAGCCCCAGCATTTT. The whole variable domain, filled in from reference TRBV7-2 and TRBJ1-5, reads GAGVSQSPSNKVTEKGKDVELRCDPISGHTALYWYRQSLGQGLEFLIYFQGNSAPDKSGLPSDRFSAERTGGSVSTLTIQRTQQEDSAVYLCASSPRGGHQPQHFGDGTRLSIL.

DNA of the CDR3: TGTGCCAGCAGTGAATTTGGGACAGGGGCCTACGAGCAGTACTTC. Translating gives CASSEFGTGAYEQYF. This rearrangement joins TRBV6-1 to TRBJ2-7, with 10 bases identical to TRBD1. This CDR3 spans 15 amino acids. Germline V gives CDR1 MNHNS, CDR2 SASEGT. The V segment lost 2 bases and the J segment 2 bases; nucleotides outside the gene matches: 3.

V is TRBV5-1 and J is TRBJ1-3; TRBD1 might be the D (5 bases). The CDR3 is 14 amino acids. Per germline, CDR1 SGHRS and CDR2 YFSETQ. Trimming removed 4 bases at V and 2 bases at J, with 10 bases between. The CDR3 region is CASSVGLTGNTIYF. The CDR3 bases are TGCGCCAGCAGCGTGGGGCTGACTGGAAACACCATATATTTT.

The V call is TRBV2, the J call TRBJ1-1; D is undetermined. This CDR3 is built from 15 residues. V was pared by 0 bases and J by 4 bases, with 12 bases between. Germline loops: CDR1 SNHLY, CDR2 FYNNEI. DNA of the CDR3: TGTGCCAGCAGTGAAGCGCTTCCGGGTTCCACTGAAGCTTTCTTT. Protein: CASSEALPGSTEAFF.

The V call is TRBV6-5, the J call TRBJ2-7, with D uncertain. Germline V CDR1 and CDR2: MNHEY, SVGAGI. The V end was cut by 0 bases, the J end by 0 bases, with 9 bases between. The CDR3 sequence is 15 residues long. CDR3 protein: CASSYSQRSSYEQYF. The CDR3 DNA reads as TGTGCCAGCAGTTACTCGCAGCGTAGCTCCTACGAGCAGTACTTC.

The chain links TRBV18 to TRBJ1-5; the D gene is possibly TRBD1 (5 bases). This CDR3 has 14 residues. Germline-derived CDR1 and CDR2 are KGHSH and LQKENI. V was shortened by 5 bases and J by 0 bases, with 8 bases between the two germline ends. CDR3 in amino acids: CASSTQGSNQPQHF. The CDR3 DNA is TGTGCCAGCTCAACTCAGGGTAGCAATCAGCCCCAGCATTTT.

The gene calls are TRBV5-4 and TRBJ1-5; D remains ambiguous. Trimming removed 2 bases from V and 4 bases from J, with 7 bases in between. Looked up from germline, CDR1 is SGHNT and CDR2 is YYREEE (reference sequence). The CDR3 is made up of 13 amino acids. CDR3 sequence: CASSFAPNQPQHF. The CDR3 DNA reads TGTGCCAGCAGCTTTGCGCCGAATCAGCCCCAGCATTTT.